This T cell receptor (beta chain) was sequenced in a study of T cell changes during pregnancy in multiple sclerosis. Sequenced by immunoSEQ multiplex PCR; TCRdb stores in-frame clones only, minus some. The sample yields approximately 100,000 clones, roughly 90% seen once. This clone was seen just once. This CDR3 is built from 12 residues. Per the germline V gene, CDR1 is MNHEY and CDR2 is SMNVEV (reference sequence). V dropped 0 bases and J dropped 5 bases, with 5 bases sitting between them. This TCR derives from a female donor with multiple sclerosis, enrolled in a pregnancy study. Material: peripheral blood, obtained after pregnancy. The chain recombines TRBV27 with TRBJ2-7; D ambiguous. The CDR3 loop reads CASSLSGHEQYF. For the CDR3, the DNA is TGTGCCAGCAGTTTATCGGGCCACGAGCAGTACTTC.